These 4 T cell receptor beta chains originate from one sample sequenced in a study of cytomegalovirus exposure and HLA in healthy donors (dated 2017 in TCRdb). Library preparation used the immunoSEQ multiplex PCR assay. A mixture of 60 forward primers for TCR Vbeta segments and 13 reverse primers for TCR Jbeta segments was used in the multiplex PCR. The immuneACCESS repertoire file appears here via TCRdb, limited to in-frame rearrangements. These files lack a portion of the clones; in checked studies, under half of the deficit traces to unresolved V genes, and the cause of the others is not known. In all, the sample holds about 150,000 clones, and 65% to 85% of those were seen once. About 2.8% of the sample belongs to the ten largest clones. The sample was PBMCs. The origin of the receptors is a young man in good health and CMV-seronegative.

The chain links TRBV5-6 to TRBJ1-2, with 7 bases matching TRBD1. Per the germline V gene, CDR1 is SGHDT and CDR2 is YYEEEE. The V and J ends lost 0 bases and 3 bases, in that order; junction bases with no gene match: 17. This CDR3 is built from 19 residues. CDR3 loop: CASSLGLDRARFPYYGYTF. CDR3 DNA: TGTGCCAGCAGCTTGGGTCTCGACAGGGCTCGCTTCCCCTACTATGGCTACACCTTC.

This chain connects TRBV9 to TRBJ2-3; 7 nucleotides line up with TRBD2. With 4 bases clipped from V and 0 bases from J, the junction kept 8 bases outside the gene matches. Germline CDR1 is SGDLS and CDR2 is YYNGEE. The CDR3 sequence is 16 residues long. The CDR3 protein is CASSPRSGASTDTQYF. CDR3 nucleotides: TGTGCCAGCAGCCCGCGAAGCGGGGCCAGCACAGATACGCAGTATTTT.

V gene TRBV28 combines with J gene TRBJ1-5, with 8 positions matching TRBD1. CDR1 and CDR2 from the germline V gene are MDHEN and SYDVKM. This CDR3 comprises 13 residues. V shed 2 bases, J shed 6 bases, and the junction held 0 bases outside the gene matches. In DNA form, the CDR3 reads TGTGCCAGCAGTTTAGACAGGGGTCAGCCCCAGCATTTT. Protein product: CASSLDRGQPQHF.

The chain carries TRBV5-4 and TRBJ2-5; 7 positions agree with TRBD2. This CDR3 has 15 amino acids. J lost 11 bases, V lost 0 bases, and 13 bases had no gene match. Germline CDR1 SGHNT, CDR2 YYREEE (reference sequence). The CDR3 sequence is CASSLETSSDQVQYF. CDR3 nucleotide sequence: TGTGCCAGCAGCTTGGAGACTAGCAGCGATCAGGTGCAGTACTTC.